This is a list of T cell receptor beta chains from one sample in a study of T cells in Graves' hyperthyroidism and ophthalmopathy. TCRdb analysed the multiplex PCR reads with MiXCR anew, one entry per CDR3 protein. The repertoire holds about 200,000 distinct CDR3 sequences, with about a sixth as singletons. Sequencing was done on a sample of blood. Receptors were obtained from a man in his forties or fifties with Graves' hyperthyroidism. CDR3s include the opening cysteine and the closing phenylalanine or tryptophan. The order of the fields is CDR3 DNA, CDR3 protein, J gene, D gene, clone size, V gene. D genes are given only for firm matches. Clone sizes are given selectively: once, few, many, or a class where the clone is expanded.

TGTGCCAGCAGCTTAAGGGGACTAGCGGGACTTTACGAGCAGTACTTC	CASSLRGLAGLYEQYF	TRBJ2-7	TRBD2	NA	TRBV28
TGTGCCACCAGTGACCGGGGGACAGGGGGGGCCCGGTTGAGCACCGAGGAGCTGTTTTTT	CATSDRGTGGARLSTEELFF	TRBJ2-2	TRBD1	few	TRBV24-1
TGCAGTGCAGACGGACTAGCGCCGGAGGAGCAGTACTTC	CSADGLAPEEQYF	TRBJ2-7	TRBD2	many	TRBV20-1
TGTGCCAGCAGTTTCTCTGCCCGGCGGGGGACAAGCACAGATACGCAGTATTTT	CASSFSARRGTSTDTQYF	TRBJ2-3	NA	many	TRBV28
TGCAGTGCTAGCGAAAGGGGGATTAGCAATCAGCCCCAGCATTTT	CSASERGISNQPQHF	TRBJ1-5	NA	NA	TRBV20-1
TGCAGTGCTAAGACTGGCTACGAGCAGTACTTC	CSAKTGYEQYF	TRBJ2-7	NA	many	TRBV20-1
TGTGCCAGCAGCCCCTCCGGCCGGGGGGAGACCCAGTACTTC	CASSPSGRGETQYF	TRBJ2-5	NA	many	TRBV6-1
TGTGCCAGCAGTAAACAGGGGCGGGGTGAGCAGTTCTTC	CASSKQGRGEQFF	TRBJ2-1	NA	many	TRBV2
TGCGCCAGCAGCCCGGGACTGTTATACAATGAGCAGTTCTTC	CASSPGLLYNEQFF	TRBJ2-1	NA	few	TRBV5-1
TGTGCCAGTAGTAGGGGACCGTCCGAGACCCAGTACTTC	CASSRGPSETQYF	TRBJ2-5	NA	NA	TRBV19
TGCAGTGCTAGGGGGTGGCGGGGGGAGGGTTACTCCTACAATGAGCAGTTCTTC	CSARGWRGEGYSYNEQFF	TRBJ2-1	TRBD2	many	TRBV20-1
TGTGCCAGCAGCCAAAAGCGGCCTAGCACAGATACGCAGTATTTT	CASSQKRPSTDTQYF	TRBJ2-3	NA	many	TRBV3-1
TGTGCCAGCACCCCGGACAGGTCCGCCACTGAAGCTTTCTTT	CASTPDRSATEAFF	TRBJ1-1	TRBD1	many	TRBV2
TGTGCCAGCAGCTTGAGGGAGAACAATGAGCAGTTCTTC	CASSLRENNEQFF	TRBJ2-1	NA	few	TRBV7-6
TGTGCCACCGGACTAGCGCGACCAGTCGAGCAGTACTTC	CATGLARPVEQYF	TRBJ2-7	TRBD2	NA	TRBV10-3
TGTGCCAGCAGCTCCGATGTAGTCGGGGAGCTGTTTTTT	CASSSDVVGELFF	TRBJ2-2	NA	few	TRBV11-3
TGTGCCAGCAGTTTGACCGGGTGGCTCGAGCAGTACTTC	CASSLTGWLEQYF	TRBJ2-7	NA	many	TRBV28
TGCAGTGCTAGGTTCGGAAATGAAAAACTGTTTTTT	CSARFGNEKLFF	TRBJ1-4	NA	many	TRBV20-1
TGTGCCAGCAGCTTAAGACCGGGACAGGGATACAATGAGCAGTTCTTC	CASSLRPGQGYNEQFF	TRBJ2-1	TRBD1	many	TRBV11-2
TGTGCCAGCGTTACCGGGACTAGCGGACAAAGGAAGCAGTACTTC	CASVTGTSGQRKQYF	TRBJ2-7	TRBD2	many	TRBV2
TGTGCCAGCTCATGGACAGGCTACACTGAAGCTTTCTTT	CASSWTGYTEAFF	TRBJ1-1	TRBD1	many	TRBV18
TGTGCCAGCAGCTTAGTTGTTGGTGGAGCGGAGGGGGACCTGAATACGCAGTATTTT	CASSLVVGGAEGDLNTQYF	TRBJ2-3	NA	few	TRBV7-6
TGTGCCAGCAGTTCCTATAGAGGGGCTGAGCAGTTCTTC	CASSSYRGAEQFF	TRBJ2-1	NA	many	TRBV27
TGCAGTGCCGCCCCAGGGCAAGAGACCCAGTACTTC	CSAAPGQETQYF	TRBJ2-5	NA	few	TRBV20-1
TGTGCCAGCACCTCACCCTCTGTGGATACGCAGTATTTT	CASTSPSVDTQYF	TRBJ2-3	NA	NA	TRBV6-2/TRBV6-3
TGCGCCAGCAGCCAAGCTCCGGGACAGGGTGCGGAGACCCAGTACTTC	CASSQAPGQGAETQYF	TRBJ2-5	TRBD1	many	TRBV4-1
TGTGCCAGCAGCCAAGCACGACTAGCGGGAGGATCGTACGAGCAGTACTTC	CASSQARLAGGSYEQYF	TRBJ2-7	TRBD2	many	TRBV3-1
TGTGCCAGCAGCTTAGCCAGGACTAGCGGCTCCTACGAGCAGTACTTC	CASSLARTSGSYEQYF	TRBJ2-7	TRBD2	many	TRBV7-2
TGCAGTGCTAGAGGTTACTTCGCCTACGAGCAGTACTTC	CSARGYFAYEQYF	TRBJ2-7	NA	NA	TRBV20-1
TGCAGTGCTAGAGACCCTAGCGGGAGGTACGAGCAGTACTTC	CSARDPSGRYEQYF	TRBJ2-7	TRBD2	many	TRBV20-1
TGTGCCAGCAGCTTAGTATGGGGGCCGAAAGGTAGTAGCGTCTTC	CASSLVWGPKGSSVF	TRBJ2-1	NA	NA	TRBV11-2
TGTGCCAGTACCCCCCGTGGGGGGGGAACGCAGTATTTT	CASTPRGGGTQYF	TRBJ2-3	TRBD2	NA	TRBV19
TGTGCCAGCAGCGCTAGGACAGCCGGATACACTGAAGCTTTCTTT	CASSARTAGYTEAFF	TRBJ1-1	NA	many	TRBV7-2
TGCAGTGCTAGAGATCTGGCGGGACAGGGGGTTTTACGGAACACCGGGGAGCTGTTTTTT	CSARDLAGQGVLRNTGELFF	TRBJ2-2	TRBD1	many	TRBV20-1
TGTGCCAGCAGCCGACGAGAGATCTACGAGCAGTACTTC	CASSRREIYEQYF	TRBJ2-7	NA	many	TRBV7-9
TGTGCCATCAGTGAGTCAGGGCCCGACAATGAGCAGTTCTTC	CAISESGPDNEQFF	TRBJ2-1	NA	many	TRBV10-3
TGTGCCAGCACTAACTGGGGAAACACTGAAGCTTTCTTT	CASTNWGNTEAFF	TRBJ1-1	NA	many	TRBV6-1
TGTACCAGCAGTGCTAGCGGGAGTCAGACCCAGTACTTC	CTSSASGSQTQYF	TRBJ2-5	TRBD2	few	TRBV12-3/TRBV12-4
TGTGCCAGCAGTTTACCCCCCCCCGGGACAGACCTCTATGGCTACACCTTC	CASSLPPPGTDLYGYTF	TRBJ1-2	TRBD1	NA	TRBV28
TGCGCCAGCAGCTTGGACTACCCGGGACAGGGTTCCTACGAGCAGTACTTC	CASSLDYPGQGSYEQYF	TRBJ2-7	TRBD1	many	TRBV5-1
TGTGCCAGCAGTTCCCTTGATGAGAAGTTGATAAACATTCAGTACTTC	CASSSLDEKLINIQYF	TRBJ2-4	NA	NA	TRBV28
TGTGCCAGCAGTGGCACCGGGACAGGGGAACCCTACGAGCAGTACTTC	CASSGTGTGEPYEQYF	TRBJ2-7	TRBD1	many	TRBV25-1
TGTGCCAGCAGCTTAGCTGTGGTCGGGAGTAAGGGGGAGACCCAGTACTTC	CASSLAVVGSKGETQYF	TRBJ2-5	NA	NA	TRBV7-6
TGTGCCTGGGTGGGGGACGGTGGGAACACTGAAGCTTTCTTT	CAWVGDGGNTEAFF	TRBJ1-1	NA	many	TRBV30
TGTGCCAGCAGCTTAGAGGGGGCGGGCACAGATACGCAGTATTTT	CASSLEGAGTDTQYF	TRBJ2-3	TRBD1	many	TRBV7-3
TGTGCCAGCAGCTTTGGCCAGCCTTCTGAAGCTTTCTTT	CASSFGQPSEAFF	TRBJ1-1	NA	many	TRBV12-3/TRBV12-4